These T cell receptor beta chains were read from a single sample in a study of T cells in Graves' hyperthyroidism and ophthalmopathy. TCRdb analysed the multiplex PCR reads with MiXCR anew, one entry per CDR3 protein. The sample holds about 740,000 distinct CDR3 sequences; 14% are singletons and the top ten take 10%. Source material: blood. Receptors originate from a woman younger than 35 with Graves' hyperthyroidism. CDR3s include the opening cysteine and the closing phenylalanine or tryptophan. The D gene is left open where the match is weak. Clone size is stated in some rows and not others, as once, few, many or a class when expanded.

j_gene	d_gene	v_gene	abundance	CDR3nt	CDR3aa
TRBJ2-7	NA	TRBV19	NA	TGTGCCAGTAGTATGGGTGTCTCCTACGAGCAGTACTTC	CASSMGVSYEQYF
TRBJ1-1	NA	TRBV19	many	TGTGCCAGTATTGCAGGTCGGAGCACTGAAGCTTTCTTT	CASIAGRSTEAFF
TRBJ1-3	NA	TRBV12-3/TRBV12-4	few	TGTGCCAGCAGCCAGGGGTCCAGGACCCACTCTGGAAACACCATATATTTT	CASSQGSRTHSGNTIYF
TRBJ1-2	NA	TRBV10-3	few	TGTGCCACGAAGGGACGTCTGGACTATGGCTACACCTTC	CATKGRLDYGYTF
TRBJ2-1	NA	TRBV11-2	few	TGTGCCAGCAGTACAGTTATCCCCACCGAATTCTCCTACAATGAGCAGTTCTTC	CASSTVIPTEFSYNEQFF
TRBJ2-2	TRBD1	TRBV6-1	few	TGTGCCAGCATTACAGGGGGCTATAGGACTGACACCGGGGAGCTGTTTTTT	CASITGGYRTDTGELFF
TRBJ2-2	NA	TRBV7-9	NA	TGTGCCAGCAGCCCTAACACCGGACAGGGAGGGACCGGGGAGCTGTTTTTT	CASSPNTGQGGTGELFF
TRBJ2-5	TRBD2	TRBV24-1	many	TGTGCCACCAGTGGGGATAGCGGGAGTTCGGAGGAGACCCAGTACTTC	CATSGDSGSSEETQYF
TRBJ1-2	NA	TRBV4-1	few	TGCGCCAGCAGCCAAGATTGGTTCCCAGGGATCCCGTCCGTAGCTAACTATGGCTACACCTTC	CASSQDWFPGIPSVANYGYTF
TRBJ1-1	NA	TRBV20-1	many	TGCAGTGCAAAGAGCCCCGGACTGGCTTGGTCCACTGAAGCTTTCTTT	CSAKSPGLAWSTEAFF
TRBJ2-3	NA	TRBV4-1	NA	TGCGCCAGCAGCCGCCCCGGCACAGATACGCAGTATTTT	CASSRPGTDTQYF
TRBJ2-2	NA	TRBV18	many	TGTGCCAGCTCACCACAGCAGGGGACTAACACCGGGGAGCTGTTTTTT	CASSPQQGTNTGELFF
TRBJ2-7	TRBD2	TRBV7-2	many	TGTGCCAGCAGCTTAGGGACTAGGAGGCCTACCTACGAGCAGTACTTC	CASSLGTRRPTYEQYF
TRBJ2-1	NA	TRBV11-2	many	TGTGCCAGCAGCTTATTCCGGCGGAGTAAGAACTACAATGAGCAGTTCTTC	CASSLFRRSKNYNEQFF
TRBJ2-2	TRBD2	TRBV12-3/TRBV12-4	many	TGTGCCAGCAGCCCCCTGACGGGAGGTTCCGGGGAGCTGTTTTTT	CASSPLTGGSGELFF
TRBJ2-7	NA	TRBV30	many	TGTGCCTGGAGCGGGTTGGCCTCCTACGAGCAGTACTTC	CAWSGLASYEQYF
TRBJ2-5	NA	TRBV11-2	few	TGTGCCAGCAGCAACTCAGGGGCTAACACCCAGTACTTC	CASSNSGANTQYF
TRBJ2-7	NA	TRBV5-5	NA	TGTGCCAGCAGCTTGTTTGAGGACAGCCCCTACGAGCAGTACTTC	CASSLFEDSPYEQYF
TRBJ2-7	NA	TRBV13	few	TGTGCCAGTAGCCCCCACCCCCTCGAGCAGTACTTC	CASSPHPLEQYF
TRBJ2-5	NA	TRBV27	few	TGTGCCAGCAGTTTATTGGGGGGTTTGAAGACCCAGTACTTC	CASSLLGGLKTQYF
TRBJ2-7	TRBD2	TRBV7-9	NA	TGTGCCAGCAGCCGAGCGGGAGGTTTTGACGAGCAGTACTTC	CASSRAGGFDEQYF
TRBJ2-3	NA	TRBV7-9	NA	TGTGCCAGCAGCTTAGCCCAGGGGCTGTTGACAGATACGCAGTATTTT	CASSLAQGLLTDTQYF
TRBJ2-7	NA	TRBV7-8	many	TGTGCCAGCAGCCACCGCCCAGCCTACGAGCAGTACTTC	CASSHRPAYEQYF
TRBJ2-7	NA	TRBV25-1	few	TGTGCCAGCAGTGACTCGGACAGCTACTACGAGCAGTACTTC	CASSDSDSYYEQYF
TRBJ2-2	TRBD2	TRBV20-1	many	TGCAGTGCTAGAGCCTTACTAGCGGGAGATCACGGGGAGCTGTTTTTT	CSARALLAGDHGELFF
TRBJ2-7	NA	TRBV27	few	TGTGCCAGCAGTCCCGGGGGACTGCCGGCCTACGAGCAGTACTTC	CASSPGGLPAYEQYF
TRBJ2-2	NA	TRBV9	few	TGTGCCAGCAGCGTAGGAGGGGCGAACACCGGGGAGCTGTTTTTT	CASSVGGANTGELFF
TRBJ2-5	NA	TRBV29-1	NA	TGCAGCGTTGCGGGACAACTTTACGAGACCCAGTACTTC	CSVAGQLYETQYF
TRBJ2-7	NA	TRBV11-2	many	TGTGCCAGCAGCTTAGAAACCGGCCCCTACGAGCAGTACTTC	CASSLETGPYEQYF
TRBJ1-2	NA	TRBV6-1	many	TGTGCCAGCACCCCCGGTGGGGGAGCTAACTATGGCTACACCTTC	CASTPGGGANYGYTF
TRBJ2-1	NA	TRBV11-1	many	TGTGCCAGCAGCGTGGGGGTCGGCTCCTACAATGAGCAGTTCTTC	CASSVGVGSYNEQFF
TRBJ2-4	TRBD2	TRBV4-1	NA	TGCGCCAGCAGCCAAGGCGGGGTGGCGGGAGCGAAAAACATTCAGTACTTC	CASSQGGVAGAKNIQYF
TRBJ2-7	TRBD2	TRBV2	many	TGTGCCAGCAGTGAAGGTCCTCGGGTGCTAGCGGGAAAAGGGACCTACGAGCAGTACTTC	CASSEGPRVLAGKGTYEQYF
TRBJ2-1	NA	TRBV11-2	many	TGTGCCAGCAGCTTAGATCCACAATCCAATGAGCAGTTCTTC	CASSLDPQSNEQFF
TRBJ2-1	NA	TRBV18	few	TGTGCCAGCAGCTCACCCAGGGGTCCCTCCTACAATGAGCAGTTCTTC	CASSSPRGPSYNEQFF
TRBJ2-7	TRBD2	TRBV12-3/TRBV12-4	many	TGTGCCAGCACAGGGGACCTATCTAGCGGGGAATTGCAGTACTTC	CASTGDLSSGELQYF
TRBJ1-4	TRBD1	TRBV19	NA	TGTGCCAGTATCAGCACCGGGACAGGAGCAACTAATGAAAAACTGTTTTTT	CASISTGTGATNEKLFF
TRBJ1-5	NA	TRBV2	many	TGTGCCAGCAGTGAAGATTCCGGGTTCAATCAGCCCCAGCATTTT	CASSEDSGFNQPQHF
TRBJ2-7	NA	TRBV18	many	TGTGCCAGCTCTCCCCAAATCCTTTCCGGGGGAAGGAGCTCCTACGAGCAGTACTTC	CASSPQILSGGRSSYEQYF
TRBJ2-1	NA	TRBV20-1	NA	TGCAGTGCTCGATATCCACCAAGGAATGAGCAGTTCTTC	CSARYPPRNEQFF
TRBJ2-1	TRBD2	TRBV3-1	many	TGTGCCAGCAGCCCAACTAGCGTTAGCTCCTACAATGAGCAGTTCTTC	CASSPTSVSSYNEQFF
TRBJ2-2	NA	TRBV20-1	many	TGCAGTGTCAAGCCGGGACTGCGGAACACCGGGGAGCTGTTTTTT	CSVKPGLRNTGELFF
TRBJ1-1	NA	TRBV29-1	few	TGCAGCGTTAGGGTCGAGAGGATCGGGGACACTGAAGCTTTCTTT	CSVRVERIGDTEAFF
TRBJ1-5	NA	TRBV20-1	many	TGCAGTGCTAGAGTCAGGAGCAATCAGCCCCAGCATTTT	CSARVRSNQPQHF
TRBJ2-1	TRBD2	TRBV7-9	few	TGTGCCAGCAGCTCGGAGACTAGCGGTTACAATGAGCAGTTCTTC	CASSSETSGYNEQFF
TRBJ1-1	TRBD1	TRBV27	many	TGTGCCAGCAGTTTATCGAGGACAGGGATGCTGGCTGAAGCTTTCTTT	CASSLSRTGMLAEAFF
TRBJ1-1	NA	TRBV18	few	TGTGCCAGCTCACCACCATCAGGGGAAGCTTTCTTT	CASSPPSGEAFF
TRBJ2-1	TRBD1	TRBV6-6	many	TGTGCCAGCAGTTACCCCGGACAGGGGGCAAATGAGCAGTTCTTC	CASSYPGQGANEQFF
TRBJ2-3	TRBD1	TRBV7-8	NA	TGTGCCAGCAGCTCCTCAGGGGGCCTCGCAGATACGCAGTATTTT	CASSSSGGLADTQYF
TRBJ2-5	NA	TRBV2	many	TGTGCCAGCAGTGGGCAGTGGCTCGGAGAGACCCAGTACTTC	CASSGQWLGETQYF
TRBJ2-1	NA	TRBV4-2	few	TGTGCCAGCAGCGAAGGGGGGGACAAAATAAATGAGCAGTTCTTC	CASSEGGDKINEQFF
TRBJ2-3	NA	TRBV12-3/TRBV12-4	NA	TGTGCCAGCAATGATGGATCTGATACGCAGTATTTT	CASNDGSDTQYF
TRBJ1-2	TRBD1	TRBV28	NA	TGTGCCAGCAGTGGCTACAGGGGACCCAACTATGGCTACACCTTC	CASSGYRGPNYGYTF